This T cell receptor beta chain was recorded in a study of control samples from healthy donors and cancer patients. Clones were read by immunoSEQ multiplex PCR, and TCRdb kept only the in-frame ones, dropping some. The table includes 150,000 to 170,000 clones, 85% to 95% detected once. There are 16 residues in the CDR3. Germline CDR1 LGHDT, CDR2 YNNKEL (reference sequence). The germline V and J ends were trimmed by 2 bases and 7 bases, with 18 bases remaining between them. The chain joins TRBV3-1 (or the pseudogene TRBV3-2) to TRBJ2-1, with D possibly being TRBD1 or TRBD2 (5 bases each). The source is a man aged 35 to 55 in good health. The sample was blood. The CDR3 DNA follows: TGTGCCAGCAGCCAATACGGGGCGCCCCCAGTGAATGAGCAGTTCTTC. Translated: CASSQYGAPPVNEQFF.